Each of the 6 T cell receptor beta chains below was sequenced from the same sample in a study of shared clonotypes between healthy human individuals. Produced via immunoSEQ multiplex PCR; TCRdb's table is partial and in-frame only. The sample lists 650,000 to 800,000 clones, about 91% seen once, with 24% in the top ten. Naive CD8 cells lacked CD45RO and underwent positive selection for CCR7, leaving out terminally differentiated effector memory CD45RA+ cells. The sequenced sample consisted of naive CD8+ T cells sorted from blood. All receptors derive from a man aged 30-40 years in good health.

The sample holds one count of this clone. This chain links TRBV2 with TRBJ2-3, with TRBD2 identical over 10 bases. The length of the CDR3 is 17 residues. The germline gives CDR1 SNHLY, CDR2 FYNNEI. The ends lost 5 bases at V and 1 base at J; junction bases unmatched: 9. CDR3 in amino acids: CASSRALAGVGTDTQYF. The CDR3, as DNA: TGTGCCAGCAGTCGAGCTCTAGCGGGAGTGGGCACAGATACGCAGTATTTT.

V and J are TRBV6-1 and TRBJ2-2; 15 bases line up with TRBD2. Losses at the gene ends were 8 bases for V and 6 bases for J; bases not matched to a gene: 4. Germline V gives CDR1 MNHNS, CDR2 SASEGT. The CDR3 is made up of 15 amino acids. CDR3 sequence reads: CASGLAGGFPGELFF. CDR3 nucleotides: TGTGCCAGCGGACTAGCGGGAGGGTTCCCCGGGGAGCTGTTTTTT.

The J gene is TRBJ2-1, the V gene TRBV19, with 8 bases aligning to TRBD2. CDR1 LNHDA and CDR2 SQIVND come from the germline V gene (reference sequence). CDR3 length: 14 amino acids. V trimming: 10 bases; J trimming: 0 bases; junction bases outside the gene matches: 5. The CDR3 DNA reads TGTGCCACTGCTCTAGCGGGCTCCTACAATGAGCAGTTCTTC. It codes for CATALAGSYNEQFF.

This sequence joins TRBV6-1 and TRBJ2-7; 7 bases match TRBD1. J was trimmed by 0 bases and V by 4 bases; bases with no gene match: 3. The CDR3 has 14 amino acids. CDR1 is MNHNS, CDR2 SASEGT, per germline. CDR3 nucleotides: TGTGCCAGCAGTGTCCGGGACAGCTCCTACGAGCAGTACTTC. It is translated as CASSVRDSSYEQYF.

V usage is TRBV5-1 and J usage is TRBJ2-5; unclear D gene. Trimming stripped 2 bases from V and 1 base from J, with 9 bases between. Germline V gene lookup returns CDR1 SGHRS and CDR2 YFSETQ. This CDR3 contains 14 residues. CDR3 nucleotide sequence: TGCGCCAGCAGCTTTCAGAATTTCCAAGAGACCCAGTACTTC. Residues: CASSFQNFQETQYF.

This clone appeared once. The chain has TRBV4-1 and TRBJ1-5; D is perhaps TRBD1 (5 bases). The CDR3 sequence is 16 residues long. V was trimmed by 0 bases and J by 2 bases, leaving 11 bases between them. CDR1 MGHRA and CDR2 YSYEKL come from the germline V gene. CDR3 amino acids: CASSQDWGRGNQPQHF. The CDR3 nucleotides read TGCGCCAGCAGCCAAGATTGGGGCAGGGGCAATCAGCCCCAGCATTTT.